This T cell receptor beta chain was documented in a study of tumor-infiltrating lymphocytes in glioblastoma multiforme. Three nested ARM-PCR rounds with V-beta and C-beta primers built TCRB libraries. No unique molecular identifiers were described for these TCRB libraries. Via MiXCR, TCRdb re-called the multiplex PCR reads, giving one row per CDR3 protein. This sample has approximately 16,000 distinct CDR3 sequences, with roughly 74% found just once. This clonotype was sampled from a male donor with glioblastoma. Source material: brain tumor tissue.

This CDR3 reads CASSFGELRYF. CDR3 in DNA: TGTGCCAGCAGCTTTGGAGAGCTGAGGTATTTT. V and J are TRBV11-2 and TRBJ2-3; D is unresolved. The CDR3 sequence is 11 residues long. Trimming pared 3 bases from V and 14 bases from J, leaving 12 bases between. CDR1 is SGHAT and CDR2 is FQNNGV in the germline V gene.